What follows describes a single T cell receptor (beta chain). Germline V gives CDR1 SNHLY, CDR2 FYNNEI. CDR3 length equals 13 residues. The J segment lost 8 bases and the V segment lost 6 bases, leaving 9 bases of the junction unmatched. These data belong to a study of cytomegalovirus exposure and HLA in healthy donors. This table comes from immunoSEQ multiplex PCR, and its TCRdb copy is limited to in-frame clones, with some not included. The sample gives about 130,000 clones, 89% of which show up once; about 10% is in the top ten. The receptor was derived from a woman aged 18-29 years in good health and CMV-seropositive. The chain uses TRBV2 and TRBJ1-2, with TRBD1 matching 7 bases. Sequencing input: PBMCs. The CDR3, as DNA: TGTGCCAGCAGCAAGGACAGGCTGGAGGGCTACACCTTC. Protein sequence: CASSKDRLEGYTF.